This is a list of T cell receptor beta chains from one sample in a study of cytomegalovirus exposure and HLA in healthy donors. Assay: immunoSEQ multiplex PCR; the TCRdb copy retains only in-frame clones and omits some. The data contain about 130,000 clones, 65% to 85% of them singletons. The source material was PBMCs. These receptors were obtained from a man between 50 and 59 years old in good health and CMV-seronegative. Each CDR3 is given without its conserved first and last residue.

>TRBJ1-2|TRBV6-5
ASSSPGGGDRYT
>TRBJ2-1|TRBV4-3
ASSPMDGSIFYEQF
>TRBJ2-5|TRBV6-6
ASSFGTRETQY
>TRBJ2-7|TRBV6-5
ASNRAGVHEQY
>TRBJ2-3|TRBV13
ASSPRTGSMDKQY
>TRBJ2-3|TRBV9
ASSVGTSSRTDTQY
>TRBJ2-3|TRBV19
ASSIDSGVTDTQY
>TRBJ1-2|TRBV4-1
ASSQDRVARQGSPWGYT
>TRBJ2-5|TRBV29-1
SVSGGTPETQY
>TRBJ2-1|TRBV28
ASSFRRGSSYNEQF
>TRBJ2-5|TRBV11-2
ASSPGAGGRETQY
>TRBJ2-4|TRBV18
ASSPAGQGFAIQY
>TRBJ2-2|TRBV6-1
ASSLGTMNTGELF
>TRBJ1-1|TRBV5-1
ASSTGLNTEAF
>TRBJ2-7|TRBV2
ASSGRDYVGAAYEQY
>TRBJ1-2|TRBV5-1
ATRSGDRGYGYT
>TRBJ1-4|TRBV7-8
ASSAGTGVDEKLF
>TRBJ1-2|TRBV4-1
ASSQDFGLNSYGYT
>TRBJ1-1|TRBV27
ASSLTGPTRGTEAF
>TRBJ2-7|TRBV28
ASSFNPLLPRRREGQYEQY
>TRBJ2-5|TRBV11-2
ASSRQASGLQETQY
>TRBJ2-1|TRBV28
ASGLAGLNEQF
>TRBJ2-7|TRBV10-3
AISPTSGRGSYEQY
>TRBJ2-1|TRBV10-1
ASSESMGLKAQF
>TRBJ2-2|TRBV28
AALGHGELF
>TRBJ2-3|TRBV29-1
SAPGQNTDTQY
>TRBJ1-5|TRBV7-2
ASTLAVSSAVGPQH
>TRBJ1-2|TRBV6-5
ASSYSGTEVYGYT
>TRBJ1-3|TRBV2
ASRGQGAGNTIY
>TRBJ2-7|TRBV6-5
ASRLAGRGEQY
>TRBJ1-2|TRBV6-5
ASRSGTNYGYT
>TRBJ2-1|TRBV9
ASSVEGTAYNEQF
>TRBJ2-2|TRBV6-5
ASSSPDRGRFGELF
>TRBJ1-1|TRBV19
ASSIRDTLNTEAF
>TRBJ2-3|TRBV5-1
ASSSGQGVSTDTQY
>TRBJ2-7|TRBV29-1
SGTGASSYEQY
>TRBJ2-4|TRBV6-5
ASSLRGAGNIQY
>TRBJ2-7|TRBV6-5
ASSPSGQGSEQY
>TRBJ1-1|TRBV7-9
ASSQQGTSNTEAF
>TRBJ2-2|TRBV30
AWRRAGTSNTGELF
>TRBJ2-5|TRBV29-1
SVEGAGVQETQY
>TRBJ2-7|TRBV28
ASSLSREQY
>.|TRBV20-1
SARHLYEQY
>TRBJ2-3|TRBV6-6
ASSYSADTDTQY
>TRBJ2-2|TRBV19
ATRTGNTGELF
>TRBJ2-7|TRBV27
ASSSLLAGSGEQY
>TRBJ2-2|TRBV30
AWMLAGVGTGELF
>TRBJ1-5|TRBV6-1
ASTLKGAVNQPQH
>TRBJ2-3|TRBV18
ASSPVSTDTQY
>TRBJ2-2|TRBV6-1
ASSEGGSGSRELF
>TRBJ1-2|TRBV7-9
ASSPQGSGYT